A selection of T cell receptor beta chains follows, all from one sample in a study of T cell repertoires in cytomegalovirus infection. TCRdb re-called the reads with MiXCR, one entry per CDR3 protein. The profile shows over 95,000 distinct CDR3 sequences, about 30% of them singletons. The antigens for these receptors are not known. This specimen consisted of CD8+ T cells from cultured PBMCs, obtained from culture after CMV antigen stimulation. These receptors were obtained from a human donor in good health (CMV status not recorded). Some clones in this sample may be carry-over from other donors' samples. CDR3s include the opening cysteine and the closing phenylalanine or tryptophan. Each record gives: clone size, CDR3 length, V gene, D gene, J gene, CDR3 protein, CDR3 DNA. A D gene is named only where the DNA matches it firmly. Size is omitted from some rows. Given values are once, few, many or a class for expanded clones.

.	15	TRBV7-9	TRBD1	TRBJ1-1	CASSSLKQGATEAFF	TGTGCCAGCAGCTCGCTAAAGCAGGGGGCCACTGAAGCTTTCTTT
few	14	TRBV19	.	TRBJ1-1	CASSIWGHGTEAFF	TGTGCCAGTAGTATATGGGGGCACGGCACTGAAGCTTTCTTT
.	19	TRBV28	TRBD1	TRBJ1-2	CASSDSRGAGDYRAYGYTF	TGTGCCAGCAGCGATAGCAGGGGGGCAGGGGATTATAGGGCCTATGGCTACACCTTC
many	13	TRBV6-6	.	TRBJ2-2	CASSYSRTGELFF	TGTGCCAGCAGTTACTCGAGGACCGGGGAGCTGTTTTTT
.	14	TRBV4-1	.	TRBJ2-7	CASSQEQASYEQYF	TGCGCCAGCAGCCAAGAACAGGCCAGCTACGAGCAGTACTTC
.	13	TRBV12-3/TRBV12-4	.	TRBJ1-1	CASSSPGRAEAFF	TGTGCCAGCAGTTCCCCCGGCAGGGCTGAAGCTTTCTTT
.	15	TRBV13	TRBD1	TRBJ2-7	CASSLGGDSTYEQYF	TGTGCCAGCAGCTTAGGTGGGGACAGCACCTACGAGCAGTACTTC
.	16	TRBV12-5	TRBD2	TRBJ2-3	CASGPGTSGAKDTQYF	TGTGCTAGTGGTCCTGGGACTAGCGGGGCAAAAGATACGCAGTATTTT
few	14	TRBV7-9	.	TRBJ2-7	CASSLKGPGDEQYF	TGTGCCAGCAGCTTAAAGGGACCAGGCGACGAGCAGTACTTC
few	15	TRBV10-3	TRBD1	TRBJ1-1	CAISDGQGTFRIAFF	TGTGCCATCAGTGATGGACAGGGTACGTTTAGGATAGCTTTCTTT
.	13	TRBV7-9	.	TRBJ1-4	CASSLGAGEKLFF	TGTGCCAGCAGCTTGGGCGCGGGTGAAAAACTGTTTTTT
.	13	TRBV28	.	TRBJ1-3	CASSHRGGNTIYF	TGTGCCAGCAGCCATCGGGGCGGAAACACCATATATTTT
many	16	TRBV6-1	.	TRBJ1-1	CASSEFLAGWDTEAFF	TGTGCCAGCAGTGAATTCTTGGCAGGCTGGGACACTGAAGCTTTCTTT
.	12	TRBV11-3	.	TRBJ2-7	CASSFQGTEQYF	TGTGCCAGCAGCTTCCAGGGGACCGAGCAGTACTTC
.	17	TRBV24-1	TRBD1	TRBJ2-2	CATSDKRDRVFGGELFF	TGTGCCACCAGTGATAAGCGGGACAGGGTTTTCGGCGGGGAGCTGTTTTTT
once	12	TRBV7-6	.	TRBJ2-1	CASGGSGNEQFF	TGTGCCAGCGGGGGATCGGGCAATGAGCAGTTCTTC
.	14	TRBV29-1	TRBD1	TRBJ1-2	CSVFGQDLRYGYTF	TGCAGCGTGTTTGGACAGGACTTACGGTATGGCTACACCTTC
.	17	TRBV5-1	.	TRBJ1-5	CASSPDGGPFSNQPQHF	TGCGCCAGCAGCCCGGACGGGGGCCCCTTTAGCAATCAGCCCCAGCATTTT
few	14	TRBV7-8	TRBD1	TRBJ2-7	CASRQGQGVHEQYF	TGTGCCAGCAGACAGGGACAGGGAGTCCACGAGCAGTACTTC
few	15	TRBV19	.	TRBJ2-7	CASSTSLRSSYEQYF	TGTGCCAGTAGTACATCCCTACGGAGCTCCTACGAGCAGTACTTC
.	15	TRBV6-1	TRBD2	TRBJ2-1	CASSYVAGGYNEQFF	TGTGCCAGCAGTTATGTCGCGGGGGGGTACAATGAGCAGTTCTTC
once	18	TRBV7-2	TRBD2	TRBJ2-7	CASSHTRTSGGGAHEQYF	TGTGCCAGCAGCCATACCCGGACTAGCGGGGGGGGGGCCCACGAGCAGTACTTC
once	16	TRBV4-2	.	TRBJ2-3	CASSQDRSVVPDTQYF	TGTGCCAGCAGCCAAGATCGGTCAGTCGTCCCAGATACGCAGTATTTT
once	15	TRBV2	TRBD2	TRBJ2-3	CALQEDTSVPDTQYF	TGTGCCCTCCAGGAGGATACTAGCGTGCCAGATACGCAGTATTTT
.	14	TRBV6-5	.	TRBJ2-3	CASSYDGETDTQYF	TGTGCCAGCAGTTACGACGGAGAGACAGATACGCAGTATTTT
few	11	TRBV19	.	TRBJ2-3	CASSWGNTQYF	TGTGCCAGTAGCTGGGGAAATACGCAGTATTTT
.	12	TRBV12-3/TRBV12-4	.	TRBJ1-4	CASGPTNEKLFF	TGTGCCAGCGGACCAACTAATGAAAAACTGTTTTTT
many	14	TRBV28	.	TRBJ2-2	CASSLLPNTGELFF	TGTGCCAGCAGTTTACTACCGAACACCGGGGAGCTGTTTTTT
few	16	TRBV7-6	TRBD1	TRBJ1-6	CASSLRSGGNNSPLHF	TGTGCCAGCAGTTTAAGATCAGGGGGCAATAATTCACCCCTCCACTTT
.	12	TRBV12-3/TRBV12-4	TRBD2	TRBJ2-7	CASSLWGGEQYF	TGTGCCAGCAGTTTATGGGGGGGCGAGCAGTACTTC
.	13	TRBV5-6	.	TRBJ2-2	CASSLQIKGELFF	TGTGCCAGCAGCTTGCAGATAAAAGGGGAGCTGTTTTTT
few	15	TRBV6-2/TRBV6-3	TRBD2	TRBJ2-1	CASTSKRGGFNEQFF	TGTGCCAGCACCTCAAAGCGGGGGGGCTTCAATGAGCAGTTCTTC
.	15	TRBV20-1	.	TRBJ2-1	CSARDPGRNYNEQFF	TGCAGTGCTAGAGATCCTGGACGGAATTACAATGAGCAGTTCTTC
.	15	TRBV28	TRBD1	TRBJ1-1	CASSFPGQGEMEAFF	TGTGCCAGCAGTTTCCCGGGACAGGGAGAAATGGAAGCTTTCTTT
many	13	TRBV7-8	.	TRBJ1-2	CASSLAYPYGYTF	TGTGCCAGCAGCTTAGCGTATCCTTATGGCTACACCTTC
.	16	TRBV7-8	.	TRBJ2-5	CASSLGGAGPEETQYF	TGTGCCAGCAGCTTAGGAGGCGCGGGTCCCGAGGAGACCCAGTACTTC
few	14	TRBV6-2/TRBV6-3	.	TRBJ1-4	CASSYSNGGEKLFF	TGTGCCAGCAGTTACTCGAACGGGGGAGAAAAACTGTTTTTT
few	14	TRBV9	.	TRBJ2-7	CASSGPSAPYEQYF	TGTGCCAGCAGCGGACCCTCCGCTCCCTACGAGCAGTACTTC
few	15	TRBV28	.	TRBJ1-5	CASSVRAHSNQPQHF	TGTGCCAGCAGTGTCAGGGCGCATAGCAATCAGCCCCAGCATTTT
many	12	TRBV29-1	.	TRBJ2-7	CSVTGGDYEQYF	TGCAGCGTTACAGGGGGGGATTACGAGCAGTACTTC
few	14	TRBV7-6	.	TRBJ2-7	CASSAAGQSYEQYF	TGTGCCAGCAGCGCGGCGGGACAGAGCTACGAGCAGTACTTC
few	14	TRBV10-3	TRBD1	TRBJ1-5	CAISEGQGNQPQHF	TGTGCCATCAGTGAGGGACAGGGAAATCAGCCCCAGCATTTT